The clone carrying this TCR beta chain was counted once. This sample stems from a study of T cell responses to AZD1222 COVID-19 vaccine. Germline V CDR1 and CDR2: SNHLY, FYNNEI. The CDR3 has 13 residues. V lost 7 bases and J 7 bases, leaving 14 bases between the germline ends. Here immunoSEQ multiplex PCR was the method, and the copy in TCRdb shows in-frame clones only, minus some. The sample contains roughly 99,000 clones, approximately 90% of which appear only once. The sequence came from an adult who received the AZD1222 COVID-19 vaccine. This chain joins TRBV2 and TRBJ1-5; possible D gene TRBD1, 6 bases. The sample in question was peripheral blood, obtained 28 days after the second AZD1222 dose. The CDR3 sequence is CASTQGGGQPQHF. The CDR3 nucleotides read TGTGCCAGCACACAGGGCGGGGGCCAGCCCCAGCATTTT.